Listed below are T cell receptor beta chains from one sample, sequenced in a study of beta chain features in type 1 diabetes. Some clones are missing from TCRdb's copy, which holds only in-frame ones; the method was immunoSEQ multiplex PCR. The data show about 270,000 clones, with more than 13% seen just once and about 0.016% held by the top ten. The specimen was naive CD4+ T cells from blood. The receptors come from a young man with type 1 diabetes. Both conserved end residues are part of each CDR3. The D gene is left open where the match is weak. Clone size is stated in some rows and not others, as once, few, many or a class when expanded.

cdr3_aa: CASSEQGVTGELFF
cdr3_nt: TGTGCCAGCAGTGAACAGGGGGTCACCGGGGAGCTGTTTTTT
j_call: TRBJ2-2
v_call: TRBV2
clone_size: -
d_call: TRBD1

cdr3_aa: CASSPGTDYNEQFF
cdr3_nt: TGCGCCAGCAGCCCCGGGACTGATTACAATGAGCAGTTCTTC
j_call: TRBJ2-1
v_call: TRBV5-1
clone_size: -
d_call: -

cdr3_aa: CASTNRDRGVTGELFF
cdr3_nt: TGTGCCAGCACTAATCGGGACAGGGGGGTCACCGGGGAGCTGTTTTTT
j_call: TRBJ2-2
v_call: TRBV7-3
clone_size: few
d_call: TRBD1

cdr3_aa: CASRLAGGSGEQFF
cdr3_nt: TGTGCCAGCCGACTAGCGGGAGGATCCGGTGAGCAGTTCTTC
j_call: TRBJ2-1
v_call: TRBV6-4
clone_size: -
d_call: TRBD2

cdr3_aa: CASSQETGNFYNEQFF
cdr3_nt: TGCGCCAGCAGCCAAGAAACAGGGAATTTTTACAATGAGCAGTTCTTC
j_call: TRBJ2-1
v_call: TRBV4-3
clone_size: -
d_call: -

cdr3_aa: CASRAGTGVAFF
cdr3_nt: TGTGCCAGCAGAGCCGGGACAGGGGTAGCTTTCTTT
j_call: TRBJ1-1
v_call: TRBV28
clone_size: few
d_call: TRBD1

cdr3_aa: CASSTGNNQPQHF
cdr3_nt: TGTGCCAGTAGTACGGGGAACAATCAGCCCCAGCATTTT
j_call: TRBJ1-5
v_call: TRBV19
clone_size: few
d_call: -

cdr3_aa: CASVYKPRGGYTF
cdr3_nt: TGTGCCAGCGTATACAAACCAAGGGGAGGCTACACCTTC
j_call: TRBJ1-2
v_call: TRBV28
clone_size: -
d_call: -

cdr3_aa: CASRGQTSGANVLTF
cdr3_nt: TGTGCCAGCAGGGGACAGACCTCTGGGGCCAACGTCCTGACTTTC
j_call: TRBJ2-6
v_call: TRBV25-1
clone_size: -
d_call: TRBD1

cdr3_aa: CASSWTGGSAGELFF
cdr3_nt: TGTGCCAGCAGCTGGACAGGGGGCTCAGCCGGGGAGCTGTTTTTT
j_call: TRBJ2-2
v_call: TRBV7-2
clone_size: -
d_call: TRBD1

cdr3_aa: CASSPGTGNQPQHF
cdr3_nt: TGTGCCAGCAGCCCGGGCACGGGGAATCAGCCCCAGCATTTT
j_call: TRBJ1-5
v_call: TRBV7-9
clone_size: -
d_call: -

cdr3_aa: CAWSSSGDTQYF
cdr3_nt: TGTGCCTGGAGTTCTAGTGGCGATACGCAGTATTTT
j_call: TRBJ2-3
v_call: TRBV30
clone_size: -
d_call: -

cdr3_aa: CASSLAPGQGNYEQYF
cdr3_nt: TGCGCCAGCAGCTTGGCCCCGGGACAGGGTAATTACGAGCAGTACTTC
j_call: TRBJ2-7
v_call: TRBV5-1
clone_size: few
d_call: TRBD1

cdr3_aa: CASSPMPVPSNQPQHF
cdr3_nt: TGTGCCAGCTCGCCCATGCCAGTCCCTAGCAATCAGCCCCAGCATTTT
j_call: TRBJ1-5
v_call: TRBV18
clone_size: few
d_call: -

cdr3_aa: CASSETGGITDTQYF
cdr3_nt: TGTGCCAGCAGCGAGACAGGGGGCATAACAGATACGCAGTATTTT
j_call: TRBJ2-3
v_call: TRBV14
clone_size: -
d_call: TRBD1

cdr3_aa: CASSGANIYEQYF
cdr3_nt: TGTGCCAGCAGCGGGGCTAATATCTACGAGCAGTACTTC
j_call: TRBJ2-7
v_call: TRBV7-9
clone_size: few
d_call: -

cdr3_aa: CASREQGNTGELFF
cdr3_nt: TGTGCCAGCAGGGAACAGGGTAACACCGGGGAGCTGTTTTTT
j_call: TRBJ2-2
v_call: TRBV28
clone_size: -
d_call: -

cdr3_aa: CASRDRDHGYTF
cdr3_nt: TGTGCCAGTAGAGACAGGGACCATGGCTACACCTTC
j_call: TRBJ1-2
v_call: TRBV19
clone_size: few
d_call: TRBD1

cdr3_aa: CASSLISGQGFHGYTF
cdr3_nt: TGTGCCAGCAGCCTAATTTCGGGACAGGGATTCCATGGCTACACCTTC
j_call: TRBJ1-2
v_call: TRBV5-4
clone_size: -
d_call: TRBD1

cdr3_aa: CASSVGQGRQPQHF
cdr3_nt: TGTGCCAGCAGCGTAGGTCAGGGTAGGCAGCCCCAGCATTTT
j_call: TRBJ1-5
v_call: TRBV9
clone_size: few
d_call: -

cdr3_aa: CASSERERNEQFF
cdr3_nt: TGTGCCAGTAGCGAGCGGGAGAGGAATGAGCAGTTCTTC
j_call: TRBJ2-1
v_call: TRBV19
clone_size: few
d_call: TRBD2

cdr3_aa: CASSLSPEDTQYF
cdr3_nt: TGCGCCAGCAGCCTTAGCCCCGAGGATACGCAGTATTTT
j_call: TRBJ2-3
v_call: TRBV5-1
clone_size: few
d_call: -

cdr3_aa: CASKERQPQHF
cdr3_nt: TGTGCCAGCAAGGAGCGACAGCCCCAGCATTTT
j_call: TRBJ1-5
v_call: TRBV6-1
clone_size: few
d_call: -

cdr3_aa: CASSSGLAGGQTYEQYF
cdr3_nt: TGCGCCAGCAGCTCAGGACTAGCGGGAGGGCAGACCTACGAGCAGTACTTC
j_call: TRBJ2-7
v_call: TRBV5-1
clone_size: -
d_call: TRBD2

cdr3_aa: CASRIGTGKNEQFF
cdr3_nt: TGTGCCAGCAGAATCGGGACAGGCAAAAATGAGCAGTTCTTC
j_call: TRBJ2-1
v_call: TRBV21-1
clone_size: few
d_call: -

cdr3_aa: CASIRENTGELFF
cdr3_nt: TGTGCCAGCATCCGGGAGAACACCGGGGAGCTGTTTTTT
j_call: TRBJ2-2
v_call: TRBV28
clone_size: few
d_call: -

cdr3_aa: CASSQDTVGRANYGYTF
cdr3_nt: TGCGCCAGCAGCCAGGACACCGTTGGCAGGGCTAACTATGGCTACACCTTC
j_call: TRBJ1-2
v_call: TRBV4-3
clone_size: -
d_call: -

cdr3_aa: CASSTGGRTEAFF
cdr3_nt: TGTGCCAGCAGCACCGGTGGGCGAACTGAAGCTTTCTTT
j_call: TRBJ1-1
v_call: TRBV13
clone_size: -
d_call: -

cdr3_aa: CAWFLRTGVNTEAFF
cdr3_nt: TGTGCCTGGTTCCTGAGGACAGGGGTGAACACTGAAGCTTTCTTT
j_call: TRBJ1-1
v_call: TRBV30
clone_size: -
d_call: TRBD1

cdr3_aa: CASSSTPTGRGPQHF
cdr3_nt: TGTGCCAGCAGTTCGACCCCTACAGGGCGTGGACCCCAGCATTTT
j_call: TRBJ1-5
v_call: TRBV27
clone_size: -
d_call: -

cdr3_aa: CASSHSPHSDNQPQHF
cdr3_nt: TGTGCCAGCAGCCACTCTCCCCACAGTGACAATCAGCCCCAGCATTTT
j_call: TRBJ1-5
v_call: TRBV4-2
clone_size: -
d_call: -

cdr3_aa: CASSLSRDRAPSGANVLTF
cdr3_nt: TGTGCCAGCAGCTTATCCCGGGACAGGGCCCCCTCTGGGGCCAACGTCCTGACTTTC
j_call: TRBJ2-6
v_call: TRBV7-2
clone_size: few
d_call: TRBD1

cdr3_aa: CASSLSGGSTGELFF
cdr3_nt: TGTGCCAGCAGCTTATCCGGAGGGAGCACCGGGGAGCTGTTTTTT
j_call: TRBJ2-2
v_call: TRBV7-8
clone_size: -
d_call: -

cdr3_aa: CASSTSSDEQFF
cdr3_nt: TGTGCCAGCTCCACTAGTTCCGATGAGCAGTTCTTC
j_call: TRBJ2-1
v_call: TRBV18
clone_size: -
d_call: -

cdr3_aa: CAISESKSGRVTGELFF
cdr3_nt: TGTGCCATCAGTGAGTCGAAAAGCGGGAGAGTCACCGGGGAGCTGTTTTTT
j_call: TRBJ2-2
v_call: TRBV10-3
clone_size: once
d_call: TRBD2